The present T cell receptor beta chain was sequenced within a study of graft-versus-host responses after intestinal transplantation. The wider study: Induction with anti-thymocyte globulin, then tacrolimus and steroids for about 3 years, was given to all recipients. Study results and limitations: GvH clones appeared in recipient marrow, some first in ileum or blood.

Looked up from germline, CDR1 is SEHNR and CDR2 is FQNEAQ (reference sequence). The CDR3 is 16 residues long. V dropped 1 base and J dropped 6; count of bases not matched to a gene: 11. Points on this clone: Its antigen is as yet unknown.

Using immunoSEQ multiplex PCR, the repertoire was profiled, and TCRdb retains in-frame clones only, with some absent. Counted here are tens of thousands of clones, more than 85% occurring once; the ten biggest clones make up around 0.53%. Sample: unstimulated CD8+ T cells sorted from spleen or lymph node cells, taken before intestinal transplant. This chain links TRBV7-9 with TRBJ1-1, with 7 nucleotides matching TRBD1. The TCR was taken from a human donor who received an intestinal transplant. CDR3 DNA: TGTGCCAGCAGCTTAGGGGTATCACAGGGGAGCCCTGAAGCTTTCTTT. It is translated as CASSLGVSQGSPEAFF.